Listed below are T cell receptor beta chains from one sample, sequenced in a study of T-cell reconstitution after alpha-beta-depleted transplantation in children. TCRdb itself ran the PCR reads through MiXCR, one entry per CDR3 protein. Of nearly 550,000 distinct CDR3 sequences in the sample, about a sixth were seen once. The specimen was PBMCs from the stem cell graft donor, collected from the stem cell graft. The receptor set was obtained from a human donor who donated a stem cell graft to a child with acute lymphoblastic leukemia. The CDR3 runs from the conserved cysteine through the conserved F or W. The D gene is left open where the match is weak. Some rows mark clone size as missing; the rest say once, few, many or name a class of expanded clone.

j_gene,v_gene,d_gene,abundance,CDR3nt,CDR3aa
TRBJ2-3,TRBV5-1,NA,NA,TGCGCCAGCAGCTTGGAGGGGGCAGATACGCAGTATTTT,CASSLEGADTQYF
TRBJ2-2,TRBV30,TRBD2,NA,TGTGCCTGGATGGGACTAGCGGGAGGAACCGGGGAGCTGTTTTTT,CAWMGLAGGTGELFF
TRBJ2-1,TRBV11-2,TRBD1,NA,TGTGCCAGCAGCTTAGACAGGGGGCGCAGGAATGAGCAGTTCTTC,CASSLDRGRRNEQFF
TRBJ2-1,TRBV12-3/TRBV12-4,TRBD2,NA,TGTGCCAGCAGTCCACACACTAGCGGGAGGATGTACAATGAGCAGTTCTTC,CASSPHTSGRMYNEQFF
TRBJ2-7,TRBV12-3/TRBV12-4,NA,NA,TGTGCCAGCAGTTTACCCCTGCTAGCGCAAGGCGAGCAGTACTTC,CASSLPLLAQGEQYF
TRBJ1-4,TRBV30,NA,NA,TGTGCCTGGAGTGGGGACTCGGCCCTTGAAAAACTGTTTTTT,CAWSGDSALEKLFF
TRBJ1-5,TRBV20-1,TRBD1,NA,TGCAGTGCTAGGACGACCGTACAGGGGTACCGGCAGCCCCAGCATTTT,CSARTTVQGYRQPQHF
TRBJ2-7,TRBV7-9,NA,few,TGTGCCAGCAGCTTAACCGATCTCGAGCAGTACTTC,CASSLTDLEQYF
TRBJ2-3,TRBV15,NA,few,TGTGCCACCAGTATCCGGTGGGCAGATACGCAGTATTTT,CATSIRWADTQYF
TRBJ1-1,TRBV7-9,NA,NA,TGTGCCAGCAGCTTAGCCCCGTCTACTGAAGCTTTCTTT,CASSLAPSTEAFF
TRBJ1-1,TRBV29-1,NA,few,TGCAGCGTTGAAGATCCCACCGGGGCTTTCTTT,CSVEDPTGAFF
TRBJ2-7,TRBV2,NA,NA,TGTGCCAGCAGTGAGTCACCCTACGAGCAGTACTTC,CASSESPYEQYF
TRBJ1-2,TRBV5-1,NA,NA,TGCGCCAGCAGCATGGGACCGACTAACTATGGCTACACCTTC,CASSMGPTNYGYTF
TRBJ1-2,TRBV7-9,NA,few,TGTGCCAGTCGGGGGGCATCTAACTATGGCTACACCTTC,CASRGASNYGYTF
TRBJ2-7,TRBV29-1,TRBD1,few,TGCAGCGTGTATCCGGGACAGGGACTGTCCTACGAGCAGTACTTC,CSVYPGQGLSYEQYF
TRBJ1-2,TRBV5-1,TRBD1,few,TGCGCCAGCAGCTTGGCTCCGGGACAGCCTAACTATGGCTACACCTTC,CASSLAPGQPNYGYTF
TRBJ2-4,TRBV28,NA,NA,TGTGCCAGCAGAACCAATGCCAAAAACATTCAGTACTTC,CASRTNAKNIQYF
TRBJ1-1,TRBV12-3/TRBV12-4,NA,few,TGTGCCAGCAGTCCTTACATGAACACTGAAGCTTTCTTT,CASSPYMNTEAFF
TRBJ1-1,TRBV5-1,NA,NA,TGCGCCAGCAGCTTGTCCTCGCCCGAGCTGACTGAAGCTTTCTTT,CASSLSSPELTEAFF
TRBJ1-5,TRBV10-3,NA,few,TGTGCCATCAGTGAGTCACCCTGGTCGCCCCAGCATTTT,CAISESPWSPQHF
TRBJ1-3,TRBV7-6,NA,NA,TGTGCCAGCAGCTTAACCTTTCAGTCTGGAAACACCATATATTTT,CASSLTFQSGNTIYF
TRBJ1-2,TRBV10-3,TRBD1,few,TGTGCCATCAGTTTCACAGGGGACTATGGCTACACCTTC,CAISFTGDYGYTF
TRBJ2-7,TRBV7-2,NA,NA,TGTGCCAGCAGCTTAAAGCAGCGGGCCGTAACCTACGAGCAGTACTTC,CASSLKQRAVTYEQYF
TRBJ2-4,TRBV25-1,TRBD1,few,TGTGCCAGCAGTCGGCCGGGACAGGGACCCGAGAACATTCAGTACTTC,CASSRPGQGPENIQYF
TRBJ2-3,TRBV5-1,TRBD1,NA,TGCGCCAGCAGCGCCGACAGGGTTCGCACAGATACGCAGTATTTT,CASSADRVRTDTQYF
TRBJ2-3,TRBV20-1,NA,NA,TGCAGTGCTAGGGCGAACCGGCGGGGTACAGATACGCAGTATTTT,CSARANRRGTDTQYF
TRBJ2-4,TRBV2,NA,NA,TGTGCCAGCAGTGAAACGGACGGGTACAACATTCAGTACTTC,CASSETDGYNIQYF
TRBJ1-4,TRBV4-1,TRBD1,few,TGCGCCAGCAGCCAAGGGGACAGGGAAGGAACTAATGAAAAACTGTTTTTT,CASSQGDREGTNEKLFF
TRBJ2-2,TRBV6-1,TRBD2,NA,TGTGCCAGCAATCCAGGGACTAGCCTGTACACCGGGGAGCTGTTTTTT,CASNPGTSLYTGELFF
TRBJ2-2,TRBV9,NA,NA,TGTGCCAGCAGCGTCGAGGGAAGGGTATTTACCGGGGAGCTGTTTTTT,CASSVEGRVFTGELFF
TRBJ2-1,TRBV29-1,TRBD2,many,TGCAGCGTTTCACCTTTCTTGACAGCGGGAAGCTCCTACAATGAGCAGTTCTTC,CSVSPFLTAGSSYNEQFF
TRBJ2-1,TRBV5-1,TRBD2,few,TGCGCCAGCAGCTGGGCCGGGAGGGTAACCTACAATGAGCAGTTCTTC,CASSWAGRVTYNEQFF
TRBJ1-1,TRBV19,NA,few,TGTGCCAGTAAGGCAAACACTGAAGCTTTCTTT,CASKANTEAFF
TRBJ1-1,TRBV4-1,NA,few,TGCGCCAGCAGCCAAGGGCAGTCCTTGAACACTGAAGCTTTCTTT,CASSQGQSLNTEAFF